A single TCR beta chain is shown here with its context. This record belongs to a study of T and B cells in COVID-19 patients. Blood genomic DNA input for TRB amplification was about 250-550 ng. Looked up from germline, CDR1 is KGHDR and CDR2 is SFDVKD. V shed 5 bases and J 7 bases; nucleotides not matched to a gene: 6. The CDR3 extends over 14 amino acids. BIOMED2 TRB-A/B primer pools were used in multiplex TRB PCR. TCRdb processed the multiplex PCR reads anew with MiXCR; each CDR3 protein has one entry. The sample lists roughly 16,000 distinct CDR3 sequences, about 31% occurring once. The gene calls are TRBV24-1 and TRBJ2-1; 8 bases line up with TRBD2. Sequencing used blood. The TCR was taken from a human donor who had recovered from COVID-19. Here the CDR3 reads CATSGSGSLNEQFF. For the CDR3, the DNA is TGTGCCACCAGTGGCAGCGGGAGTCTGAATGAGCAGTTCTTC.